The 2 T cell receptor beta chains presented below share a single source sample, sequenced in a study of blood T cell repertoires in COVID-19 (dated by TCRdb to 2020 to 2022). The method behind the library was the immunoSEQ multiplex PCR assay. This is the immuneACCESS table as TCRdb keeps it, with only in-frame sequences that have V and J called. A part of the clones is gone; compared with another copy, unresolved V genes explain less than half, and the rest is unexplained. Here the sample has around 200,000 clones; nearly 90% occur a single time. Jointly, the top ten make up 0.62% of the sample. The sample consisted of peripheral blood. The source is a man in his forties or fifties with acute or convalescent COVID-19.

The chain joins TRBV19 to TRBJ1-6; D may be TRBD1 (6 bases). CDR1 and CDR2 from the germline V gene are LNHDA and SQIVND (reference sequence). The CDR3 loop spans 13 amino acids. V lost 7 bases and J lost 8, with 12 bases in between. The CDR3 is CASKQGLDSPLHF. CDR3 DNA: TGTGCCAGTAAGCAGGGGCTCGATTCACCCCTCCACTTT.

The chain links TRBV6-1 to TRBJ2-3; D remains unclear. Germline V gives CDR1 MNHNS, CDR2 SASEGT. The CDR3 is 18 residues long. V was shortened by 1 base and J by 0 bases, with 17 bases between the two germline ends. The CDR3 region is CASSEGFGHFFSTDTQYF. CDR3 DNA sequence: TGTGCCAGCAGTGAAGGGTTTGGGCACTTTTTTAGCACAGATACGCAGTATTTT.